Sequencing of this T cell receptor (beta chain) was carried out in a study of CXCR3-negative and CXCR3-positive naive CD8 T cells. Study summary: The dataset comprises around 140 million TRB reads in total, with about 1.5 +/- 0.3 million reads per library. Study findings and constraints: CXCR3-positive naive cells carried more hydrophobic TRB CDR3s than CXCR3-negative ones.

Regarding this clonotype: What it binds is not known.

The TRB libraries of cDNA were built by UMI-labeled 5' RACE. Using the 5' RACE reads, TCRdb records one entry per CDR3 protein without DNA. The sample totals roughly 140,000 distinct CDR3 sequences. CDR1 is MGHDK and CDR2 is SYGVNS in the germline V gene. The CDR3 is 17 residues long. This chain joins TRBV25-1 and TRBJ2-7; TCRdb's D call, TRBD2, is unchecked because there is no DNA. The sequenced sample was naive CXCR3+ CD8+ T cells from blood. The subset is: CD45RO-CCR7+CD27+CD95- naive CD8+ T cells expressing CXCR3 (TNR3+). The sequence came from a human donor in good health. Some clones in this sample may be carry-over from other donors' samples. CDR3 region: CASSELGLAGGTYEQYF.